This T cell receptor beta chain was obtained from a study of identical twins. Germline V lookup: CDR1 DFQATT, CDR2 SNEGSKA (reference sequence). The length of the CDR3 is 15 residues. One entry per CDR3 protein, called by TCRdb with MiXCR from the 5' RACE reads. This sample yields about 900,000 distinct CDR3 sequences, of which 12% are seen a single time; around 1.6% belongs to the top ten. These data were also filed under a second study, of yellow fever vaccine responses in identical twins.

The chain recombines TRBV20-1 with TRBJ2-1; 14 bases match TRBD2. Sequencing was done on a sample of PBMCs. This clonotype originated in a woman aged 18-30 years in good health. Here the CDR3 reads CSTTRTSGRYNEQFF. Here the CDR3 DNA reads TGCAGCACAACCCGGACTAGCGGGAGGTACAATGAGCAGTTCTTC.